This TCR beta chain was identified in a study of blood T cell repertoires in COVID-19. As for the study in general: From T cells, B-cell-depleted T cells, or PBMCs came the material, which was cDNA or gDNA.

The CDR3 contains 15 residues. The V segment lost 5 bases and the J segment 3 bases; nucleotides outside the gene matches: 8. In germline, CDR1 is SGHVS, CDR2 FNYEAQ. The method was immunoSEQ multiplex PCR; TCRdb's version includes in-frame clones alone and lacks a portion of them. The sample lists fewer than 350,000 clones, around 90% occurring once. This clonotype was obtained from a woman aged 30 to 39 who had recovered from COVID-19. This chain joins TRBV7-6 and TRBJ1-1; 8 nucleotides line up with TRBD1. Sequencing was done on a sample of PBMCs or T cells enriched from blood (not recorded which). The CDR3 DNA reads TGTGCCAGCAGCACCCGTCGACAGGGGCACACTGAAGCTTTCTTT. This sequence encodes CASSTRRQGHTEAFF. Filled out from reference TRBV7-6 and TRBJ1-1, the complete variable domain reads GAGVSQSPRYKVTKRGQDVALRCDPISGHVSLYWYRQALGQGPEFLTYFNYEAQQDKSGLPNDRFSAERPEGSISTLTIQRTEQRDSAMYRCASSTRRQGHTEAFFGQGTRLTVV.